What follows are 9 T cell receptor beta chains derived from one specimen sequenced in a study of vaccination and CD4 T cells after COVID-19. The study sequenced cultured CD4+ T cell DNA using the Oncomine TCR Beta short-read assay. MiXCR was run by TCRdb on the PCR reads, yielding one entry per CDR3 protein. The repertoire holds approximately 9,600 distinct CDR3 sequences, with roughly 52% as singletons. Sample treatment: roughly ten-day PBMC culture with coronavirus spike peptide pools or control peptides (ViraFEST assay). The unexposed donor's CD4+ T cells were collected before the COVID-19 pandemic (2011-2018). No antigen has been identified for these receptors. The material sequenced was CD4+ T cells from blood, cultured in vitro. The receptors originated from a human donor in good health.

This clonotype occurred a few times. The rearrangement links TRBV24-1 to TRBJ2-6; D call uncertain. The CDR3 is 15 residues long. Germline V gives CDR1 KGHDR, CDR2 SFDVKD. Trimming stripped 2 bases from V and 2 bases from J, with 6 bases between. The CDR3 protein is CATSDSVPGANVLTF. The CDR3 coding sequence is TGTGCCACCAGTGATTCGGTACCTGGGGCCAACGTCCTGACTTTC.

The V gene is TRBV5-4, the J gene TRBJ2-1; TRBD1 agrees at 11 bases. Germline V CDR1 and CDR2: SGHNT, YYREEE (reference sequence). V was clipped by 5 bases and J by 5 bases; unmatched bases: 6. The CDR3 runs to 15 residues. CDR3 in DNA: TGTGCCAGCAGTTCAGGACAGGGGGCGAACAATGAGCAGTTCTTC. This encodes CASSSGQGANNEQFF. Full variable domain (missing parts from reference TRBV5-4 and TRBJ2-1): ETGVTQSPTHLIKTRGQQVTLRCSSQSGHNTVSWYQQALGQGPQFIFQYYREEENGRGNFPPRFSGLQFPNYSSELNVNALELDDSALYLCASSSGQGANNEQFFGPGTRLTVL.

This sequence joins TRBV6-1 and TRBJ2-3; tentative D call: TRBD2 (6 bases). The CDR3 sequence is 15 residues long. The germline V gene encodes CDR1 MNHNS and CDR2 SASEGT. Trimming stripped 7 bases from V and 2 bases from J, with 16 bases between. The CDR3 DNA is TGTGCCAGCACCGCAGCTAGCGCTGTCACAGATACGCAGTATTTT. Translated, it gives CASTAASAVTDTQYF.

This sequence joins TRBV19 and TRBJ1-6; no clear D gene. Germline CDR1 and CDR2: LNHDA and SQIVND (reference sequence). The CDR3 runs to 16 residues. Trimming took 3 bases from V and 7 from J, leaving 16 bases between them. The CDR3 coding sequence is TGTGCCAGTAGTATTGGATGGTGGGGAAACAATTCACCCCTCCACTTT. It yields the protein CASSIGWWGNNSPLHF.

The chain combines TRBV7-2 with TRBJ2-3, with D possibly being TRBD2 (6 bases). CDR3 length equals 12 residues. The V gene's germline CDR1 is SGHTA and CDR2 FQGNSA. The V and J ends lost 6 bases and 6 bases respectively, with 10 bases between them. Written as DNA, the CDR3 is TGTGCCAGCAGGTCTAGCGCCGATACGCAGTATTTT. Amino acids: CASRSSADTQYF.

Written as DNA, the CDR3 is TGTGCCAGTAGTCAGTTCGGGGAGCTGTTTTTT. Amino acid sequence: CASSQFGELFF. The chain uses TRBV19 and TRBJ2-2; D not certain. The length of the CDR3 is 11 residues. CDR1 and CDR2 from the germline V gene are LNHDA and SQIVND (reference sequence). V shed 5 bases and J shed 7 bases, with 5 bases lying between them.

CDR3 coding DNA: TGTGCCAGCAGTTACTCGCCAGGGACTAGCGGGAGTTACAATGAGCAGTTCTTC. Translating it yields CASSYSPGTSGSYNEQFF. This chain uses TRBV6-5 with TRBJ2-1; 14 nucleotides match TRBD2. With 0 bases clipped from V and 4 bases from J, the junction kept 5 bases outside the gene matches. The CDR3 extends over 18 amino acids. The germline CDR1 and CDR2 sequences are MNHEY and SVGAGI.

This clonotype was seen a handful of times. V is TRBV19 and J is TRBJ2-3; 13 bases match TRBD2. CDR1 LNHDA and CDR2 SQIVND come from the germline V gene (reference sequence). Germline trimming cut 3 bases from V and 0 bases from J; bases unmatched to any gene: 12. The CDR3 is 20 residues long. CDR3 sequence (DNA): TGTGCCAGTAGTATCCACCCATTACTAGCGGGAGGGCATAGCACAGATACGCAGTATTTT. Translation: CASSIHPLLAGGHSTDTQYF.

This clonotype was seen just once. The gene calls are TRBV25-1 and TRBJ2-3; TRBD2 matches 10 bases. This CDR3 spans 15 amino acids. V shed 7 bases, J shed 2 bases, and the junction held 6 bases outside the gene matches. CDR1 is MGHDK and CDR2 is SYGVNS in the germline V gene. Here the CDR3 reads CASIRSGGLTDTQYF. The CDR3 DNA reads as TGTGCCAGCATACGTAGCGGGGGGCTCACAGATACGCAGTATTTT.